This TCR beta chain is from a study of beta chain features in type 1 diabetes. The isolated RNA, all of it, was reverse transcribed, so expressed TCRB transcripts were what got sequenced. Some clones are missing from TCRdb's copy, which holds only in-frame ones; the method was immunoSEQ multiplex PCR. Seen here are 600,000 to 650,000 clones, around 15% observed once, and the top ten hold about 0.087%. Germline CDR1 and CDR2: SGHDN and FVKESK. The length of the CDR3 is 15 residues. V shed 1 base and J shed 8 bases, with 17 bases lying between them. Sequencing was carried out using naive CD4+ T cells from blood. The rearrangement joins TRBV14 to TRBJ1-2, with D possibly being TRBD1 (6 bases). This TCR was recovered from a man younger than 35 in good health. The CDR3 bases are TGTGCCAGCAGCCAAGTGGGGGGCCCCAGAGGGGGCTACACCTTC. This sequence encodes CASSQVGGPRGGYTF.